One and the same sample provided the 23 T cell receptor beta chains below, sequenced in a study of Graves' ophthalmopathy and Graves' hyperthyroidism. Beta-chain TCR CDR3 regions were amplified from RNA transcripts. RT-PCR with HTBI primers came first, then second-round multiplex PCR. MiXCR was run by TCRdb on the multiplex PCR reads, yielding one entry per CDR3 protein. There are 500,000 to 600,000 distinct CDR3 sequences in the sample; about 35% occur only once, and about 4% lies in the top ten. Sequencing input: peripheral blood or thyroid tissue (not recorded which). Receptors originate from an adult man with Graves' hyperthyroidism.

This clonotype was seen a single time. A clone one base away is much larger, so this may be a read error. The chain carries TRBV7-3 and TRBJ1-5; D gene ambiguous. The CDR3 has 13 amino acids. Looked up from germline, CDR1 is SGHTA and CDR2 is FQGTGA. The CDR3 region is CASSQEQFQPRHF. CDR3 coding DNA: TGTGCCAGCAGCCAAGAACAGTTTCAGCCCCGGCATTTT. Together with reference TRBV7-3 and TRBJ1-5, the CDR3 gives the full variable domain: GAGVSQTPSNKVTEKGKYVELRCDPISGHTALYWYRQSLGQGPEFLIYFQGTGAADDSGLPNDRFFAVRPEGSVSTLKIQRTERGDSAVYLCASSQEQFQPRHFGDGTRLSIL.

The chain carries TRBV20-1 and TRBJ1-1; 7 bases agree with TRBD1. This CDR3 has 13 amino acids. J lost 3 bases, V lost 6 bases, and 7 bases had no gene match. From germline, CDR1 is DFQATT and CDR2 SNEGSKA (reference sequence). CDR3 residues: CSAGDRGDTEAFF. DNA of the CDR3: TGCAGTGCGGGGGACAGAGGGGACACTGAAGCTTTCTTT.

For the CDR3, the DNA is TGTGCCAGCAGCTTACAAGCGGGCAGTGAGGGCTACACCTTC. It is translated as CASSLQAGSEGYTF. The V and J genes are TRBV7-3 and TRBJ1-2; D unresolved. The CDR3 has 14 amino acids. Germline V CDR1 and CDR2: SGHTA, FQGTGA. The V end was cut by 2 bases, the J end by 8 bases, with 15 bases between.

The V call is TRBV28, the J call TRBJ1-2, with D perhaps matching TRBD1 (5 bases). The CDR3 loop spans 13 amino acids. V was trimmed by 2 bases and J by 8 bases, leaving 12 bases between them. Per the germline V gene, CDR1 is MDHEN and CDR2 is SYDVKM. CDR3 region: CASSLRQGWGYTF. In nucleotides, the CDR3 is TGTGCCAGCAGTTTAAGGCAGGGATGGGGCTACACCTTC.

In regard to this clonotype: Germline is not matched at one junction end, which may reflect a read error. This rearrangement joins TRBV2 to TRBJ2-5; 8 bases line up with TRBD1. CDR1 is SNHLY, CDR2 FYNNEI, per germline. The CDR3 covers 15 residues. CDR3 sequence (DNA): TGTGCCAGCAGCGAAGGGACAGGCTTCCAAGAGACCCAGTACTTC. Amino acids: CASSEGTGFQETQYF.

This clonotype was observed many times. The chain is built from TRBV7-3 and TRBJ2-2; D is ambiguous. CDR1 SGHTA and CDR2 FQGTGA come from the germline V gene. The ends were cut back, 3 bases at V and 3 bases at J, with 5 bases in the middle. The CDR3 length is 13 residues. The chain's CDR3 is CASSFGYTGELFF. DNA of the CDR3: TGTGCCAGCAGCTTCGGGTACACCGGGGAGCTGTTTTTT.

In its sample, this clonotype was seen many times. The rearrangement links TRBV3-1 to TRBJ1-2; 7 bases align to TRBD1. The CDR3 is 15 amino acids. The V gene's germline CDR1 is LGHDT and CDR2 YNNKEL (reference sequence). Trimming took 0 bases from V and 4 from J; bases not matched to a gene: 5. CDR3 residues: CASSQDARTGYGYTF. The CDR3 DNA sequence: TGTGCCAGCAGCCAAGATGCAAGGACAGGCTATGGCTACACCTTC.

V usage is TRBV7-8 and J usage is TRBJ1-4; a weak D match, TRBD1 (5 bases). Germline assignment: CDR1 SGHVS and CDR2 FQNEAQ. The CDR3 has 15 amino acids. The germline V and J ends were trimmed by 6 bases and 9 bases, with 20 bases remaining between them. This chain's CDR3 is CASSSGLAGRKKLFF. As DNA, the CDR3 is TGTGCCAGCAGTTCCGGACTAGCGGGGCGAAAAAAACTGTTTTTT. The full variable domain, with the rest looked up from reference TRBV7-8 and TRBJ1-4, is GAGVSQSPRYKVAKRGQDVALRCDPISGHVSLFWYQQALGQGPEFLTYFQNEAQLDKSGLPSDRFFAERPEGSVSTLKIQRTQQEDSAVYLCASSSGLAGRKKLFFGSGTQLSVL.

There are many counts of this clonotype. This rearrangement joins TRBV24-1 to TRBJ2-6; D unresolved. CDR1 and CDR2 (germline): KGHDR, SFDVKD. V lost 5 bases, J lost 0 bases, and 13 bases lay in between. CDR3 length: 17 amino acids. The CDR3 is CATSGGRSNSGANVLTF. Here the CDR3 DNA reads TGTGCCACCAGTGGAGGCAGGTCCAACTCTGGGGCCAACGTCCTGACTTTC.

This clonotype was recorded many times. The J gene is TRBJ2-7, the V gene TRBV7-9; 9 nucleotides line up with TRBD2. The J segment lost 2 bases and the V segment lost 5 bases, leaving 4 bases of the junction unmatched. Germline values: CDR1 SEHNR, CDR2 FQNEAQ (reference sequence). This CDR3 spans 14 amino acids. This CDR3 is CASSAGLAPYEQYF. In nucleotides, the CDR3 is TGTGCCAGCAGCGCAGGACTAGCGCCCTACGAGCAGTACTTC.

This clonotype was seen ten or more times. This sequence joins TRBV7-2 and TRBJ2-2; D not certain. The V end lost 1 base, the J end lost 8 bases, and 5 bases lay between the germline ends. The germline gives CDR1 SGHTA, CDR2 FQGNSA. This CDR3 is built from 12 residues. CDR3 loop: CASSLGPGELFF. As DNA, the CDR3 is TGTGCCAGCAGCTTAGGCCCAGGGGAGCTGTTTTTT. Using reference TRBV7-2 and TRBJ2-2 for the parts outside the CDR3, the full variable domain is GAGVSQSPSNKVTEKGKDVELRCDPISGHTALYWYRQSLGQGLEFLIYFQGNSAPDKSGLPSDRFSAERTGGSVSTLTIQRTQQEDSAVYLCASSLGPGELFFGEGSRLTVL.

The chain combines TRBV20-1 with TRBJ2-3; D perhaps matches TRBD1 (6 bases). The CDR3 sequence is 17 residues long. Deletions cut 3 bases from V and 3 bases from J, with 22 bases between. In germline, CDR1 is DFQATT, CDR2 SNEGSKA (reference sequence). Here the CDR3 DNA reads TGCAGTGCTAGCAGCCTGGGGACAACCATTAGGACAGATACGCAGTATTTT. It translates to CSASSLGTTIRTDTQYF.

In the case of this clonotype: A much more abundant neighbour one base away suggests this may be a read error. This CDR3 fails to terminate in the conserved phenylalanine or tryptophan, so it likely reflects a read error. The chain carries TRBV5-1 and TRBJ1-6; D is undetermined. Trimming cost V 4 bases and J 7 bases, with 12 bases left between them. Germline lookup yields CDR1 SGHRS and CDR2 YFSETQ. The CDR3 runs to 14 residues. In nucleotides, the CDR3 is TGCGCCAGCAGCCGCTCTCAGGCCAATTCACCCCTCCACATT. Encoded protein: CASSRSQANSPLHI.

Many counts were recorded for this clonotype. The V and J genes are TRBV5-1 and TRBJ2-7; the match to TRBD1 covers 10 bases. Germline CDR1 and CDR2: SGHRS and YFSETQ. The trim removed 0 bases at V and 3 bases at J, leaving 3 bases unmatched. This CDR3 is 15 amino acids long. The CDR3 nucleotides read TGCGCCAGCAGCTTGGACTGGACAGGGGGCTACGAGCAGTACTTC. Protein: CASSLDWTGGYEQYF.

The sample holds a few counts of this clonotype. This chain uses TRBV5-1 with TRBJ1-4; the D gene is possibly TRBD1 (5 bases). The CDR3 covers 15 residues. CDR1 is SGHRS and CDR2 is YFSETQ in the germline V gene. V was cut by 4 bases and J by 6 bases, with 16 bases left in between. The CDR3 reads CASSVRAGWDEKLFF. The CDR3 coding sequence is TGCGCCAGCAGCGTGAGGGCAGGGTGGGATGAAAAACTGTTTTTT.

The table lists this clonotype with many counts. The DNA of the CDR3 is TGTGCCAGCACCGACACAGGGTTTGGTTCTGGGCAGCCCCAGCATTTT. Its translation is CASTDTGFGSGQPQHF. The chain uses TRBV2 and TRBJ1-5; possibly TRBD1 for D (6 bases). The CDR3 sequence is 16 residues long. Trimming shortened V by 7 bases and J by 7 bases, and 23 bases separated the two germline ends. Germline V gene data show CDR1 as SNHLY and CDR2 as FYNNEI.

The chain uses TRBV7-6 and TRBJ2-2; D is perhaps TRBD1 or TRBD2 (5 bases each). V was trimmed by 10 bases and J by 3 bases, leaving 9 bases between them. Looked up from germline, CDR1 is SGHVS and CDR2 is FNYEAQ. The CDR3 loop spans 12 amino acids. For the CDR3, the DNA is TGTGCCATGAGGGGTCACACCGGGGAGCTGTTTTTT. Translating gives CAMRGHTGELFF.

The chain joins TRBV7-9 to TRBJ1-4; D unresolved. Germline-derived CDR1 and CDR2 are SEHNR and FQNEAQ (reference sequence). Trimming removed 11 bases at V and 3 bases at J, with 13 bases between. The CDR3 is made up of 13 amino acids. The CDR3 nucleotides read TGTGCCGGGAGGACTGCCGCTAATGAAAAACTGTTTTTT. Translated, it gives CAGRTAANEKLFF.

The chain employs TRBV25-1 and TRBJ1-2; TRBD1 is a possible D gene (5 bases). This CDR3 comprises 16 residues. V shed 8 bases and J shed 7 bases, with 26 bases lying between them. CDR1 is MGHDK, CDR2 SYGVNS, per germline. CDR3 sequence: CASVESSGTATFGYTF. CDR3 sequence (DNA): TGTGCCAGCGTTGAATCAAGCGGGACGGCGACCTTTGGCTACACCTTC.

V usage is TRBV19 and J usage is TRBJ1-5, with 7 bases that match TRBD1. The CDR3 has 16 residues. J lost 3 bases, V lost 0 bases, and 5 bases had no gene match. Germline V lookup: CDR1 LNHDA, CDR2 SQIVND (reference sequence). The CDR3 DNA follows: TGTGCCAGTAGTATAGACCTGACAGGGTCCAATCAGCCCCAGCATTTT. It specifies CASSIDLTGSNQPQHF.

This clonotype has ten or more counts. V usage is TRBV12-3 or TRBV12-4 and J usage is TRBJ1-6; D is undetermined. V was pared by 5 bases and J by 12 bases, with 11 bases between. This CDR3 has 12 residues. The DNA for the CDR3 is TGTGCCAGCAGTCTTGATTTTGGACCCCTCCACTTT. Protein sequence: CASSLDFGPLHF.

This clonotype was seen more than once but under ten times. CDR3 bases: TGTGCCAGCAGCCCCCGGGGGGGGGCGAGTTCCTCTGGAAACACCATATATTTT. Amino acids: CASSPRGGASSSGNTIYF. The chain combines TRBV7-2 with TRBJ1-3; D is perhaps TRBD1 (6 bases). Germline CDR1 is SGHTA and CDR2 is FQGNSA. The CDR3 is made up of 18 amino acids. The V end lost 5 bases, the J end lost 0 bases, and 20 bases lay between the germline ends.

The J gene is TRBJ1-5, the V gene TRBV19; 7 bases map to TRBD1. V trimming: 5 bases; J trimming: 4 bases; junction bases outside the gene matches: 8. The germline V gene encodes CDR1 LNHDA and CDR2 SQIVND (reference sequence). CDR3 length equals 15 residues. The CDR3 reads CASSPGTAGNQPQHF. In DNA form, the CDR3 reads TGTGCCAGTAGTCCGGGGACAGCCGGGAATCAGCCCCAGCATTTT.